This paragraph reports one T cell receptor (beta chain). Trimming removed 6 bases from V and 4 bases from J, with 12 bases in between. Germline V gene data show CDR1 as SNHLY and CDR2 as FYNNEI. CDR3 length: 14 amino acids. In the original processing: Estimated nucleated cell counts came from reference gene primer amplification. The repertoire was sequenced with immunoSEQ multiplex PCR; TCRdb's copy has only in-frame clones and lacks some. V and J calls and clone size are as listed in that table; D and trimming were resolved from the DNA. The sample shows about 200,000 clones, about four fifths of them seen only once. The data were taken from a study of blood T cell repertoires in COVID-19. Study background: Specimens from acute and convalescent COVID-19 originated in the United States, Italy and Spain.

Sequencing input: peripheral blood. This sequence joins TRBV2 and TRBJ2-2; D might be TRBD2 (5 bases). The receptor's source is a middle-aged woman with acute or convalescent COVID-19. The CDR3 loop is CASRDGLITGELFF. CDR3 sequence (DNA): TGTGCCAGCAGGGACGGACTGATCACCGGGGAGCTGTTTTTT. Combining the CDR3 with reference TRBV2 and TRBJ2-2 gives the whole variable domain EPEVTQTPSHQVTQMGQEVILRCVPISNHLYFYWYRQILGQKVEFLVSFYNNEISEKSEIFDDQFSVERPDGSNFTLKIRSTKLEDSAMYFCASRDGLITGELFFGEGSRLTVL.